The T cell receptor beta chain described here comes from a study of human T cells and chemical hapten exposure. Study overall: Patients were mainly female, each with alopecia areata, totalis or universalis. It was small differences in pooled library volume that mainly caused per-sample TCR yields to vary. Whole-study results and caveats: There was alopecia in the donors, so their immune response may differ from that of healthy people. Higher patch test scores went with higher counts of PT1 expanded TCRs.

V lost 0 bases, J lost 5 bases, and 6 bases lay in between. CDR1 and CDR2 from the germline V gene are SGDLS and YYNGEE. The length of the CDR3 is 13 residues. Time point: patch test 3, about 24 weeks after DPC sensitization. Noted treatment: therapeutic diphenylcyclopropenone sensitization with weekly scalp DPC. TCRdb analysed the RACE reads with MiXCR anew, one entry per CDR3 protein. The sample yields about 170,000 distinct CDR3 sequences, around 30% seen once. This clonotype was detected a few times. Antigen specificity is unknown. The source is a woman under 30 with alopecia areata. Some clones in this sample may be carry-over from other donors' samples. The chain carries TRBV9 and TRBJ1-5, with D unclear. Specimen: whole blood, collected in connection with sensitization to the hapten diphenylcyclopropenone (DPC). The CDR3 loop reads CASSVDYDQPQHF. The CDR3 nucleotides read TGTGCCAGCAGCGTAGACTACGATCAGCCCCAGCATTTT.